These 24 T cell receptor beta chains were sequenced from one sample in a study of blood T cells in healthy people across ages. Using a J-beta primer mix together with a sample-barcoded 5' primer, a second PCR was run for roughly 7 to 12 cycles. TCRdb called the 5' RACE reads again in MiXCR, with one record for every CDR3 protein. This table has 1.8 million or so distinct CDR3 sequences, 39% appearing once. What was sequenced was blood. These receptors originate from a human donor in good health.

This clonotype was recorded only once. V gene TRBV5-1 combines with J gene TRBJ2-3; 11 nucleotides agree with TRBD2. The CDR3 has 16 residues. CDR1 and CDR2 from the germline V gene are SGHRS and YFSETQ. Unmatched junction bases numbered 9, after V lost 5 bases and J lost 4 bases. This chain's CDR3 is CASRKLLAGDSDTQYF. The CDR3 DNA follows: TGCGCCAGCAGGAAATTACTAGCGGGGGATTCAGATACGCAGTATTTT. Filled out from reference TRBV5-1 and TRBJ2-3, the complete variable domain reads KAGVTQTPRYLIKTRGQQVTLSCSPISGHRSVSWYQQTPGQGLQFLFEYFSETQRNKGNFPGRFSGRQFSNSRSEMNVSTLELGDSALYLCASRKLLAGDSDTQYFGPGTRLTVL.

The genes are TRBV12-3 or TRBV12-4 and TRBJ1-2; tentatively, D is TRBD1 (5 bases). Deletions cut 4 bases from V and 4 bases from J, with 16 bases between. The CDR3 consists of 15 residues. The CDR3 protein is CASSSTYSGSYGYTF. In nucleotides, the CDR3 is TGTGCCAGCAGTTCAACGTACTCAGGGAGCTATGGCTACACCTTC.

V and J are TRBV7-2 and TRBJ2-6, with unresolved D. V shed 0 bases and J shed 3 bases, with 9 bases lying between them. Germline assignment: CDR1 SGHTA and CDR2 FQGNSA. This CDR3 spans 16 amino acids. The CDR3 sequence is CASSLAVGFGANVLTF. In DNA, the CDR3 is TGTGCCAGCAGCTTAGCGGTGGGCTTTGGGGCCAACGTCCTGACTTTC.

The V call is TRBV7-2, the J call TRBJ1-2; 7 nucleotides line up with TRBD1. The CDR3 length is 15 residues. Germline-derived CDR1 and CDR2 are SGHTA and FQGNSA. Trimming removed 8 bases from V and 7 bases from J; junction bases left unmatched: 16. DNA for the CDR3: TGTGCCAGCTGCTCCACTGAGACAGGGATGGGTGGCTACACCTTC. It is translated as CASCSTETGMGGYTF.

The V and J genes are TRBV5-1 and TRBJ1-1; TRBD1 matches at 8 bases. J lost 3 bases, V lost 4 bases, and 8 bases had no gene match. Germline V CDR1 and CDR2: SGHRS, YFSETQ. The CDR3 contains 15 residues. The CDR3 is CASSDNRGRDTEAFF. The CDR3 nucleotides read TGCGCCAGCAGCGACAACAGGGGGAGGGACACTGAAGCTTTCTTT.

The chain has TRBV6-6 and TRBJ2-1; 8 bases are a match to TRBD2. Germline CDR1 MNHNY, CDR2 SVGAGI (reference sequence). The CDR3 runs to 12 residues. J was trimmed by 13 bases and V by 0 bases; bases with no gene match: 2. The CDR3 is CASSYSSGGQFF. The CDR3 nucleotides read TGTGCCAGCAGTTACTCCAGCGGGGGCCAGTTCTTC.

The chain employs TRBV30 and TRBJ2-1, with 7 bases identical to TRBD2. V shed 8 bases and J 6 bases; nucleotides not matched to a gene: 16. The CDR3 is made up of 15 amino acids. From germline, CDR1 is GTSNPN and CDR2 SVGIG (reference sequence). The CDR3 DNA reads TGTGCCGGAGTAGGGCGGGAGCTTGTGTTCAATGAGCAGTTCTTC. The encoded protein is CAGVGRELVFNEQFF.

With regard to this clonotype: A much larger clone differs by one base, so this may be a read error. V usage is TRBV20-1 and J usage is TRBJ2-3; the D call may be TRBD1 or TRBD2 (5 bases each). The V gene lost 2 bases and the J gene lost 2 bases, with 20 bases spanning the gap. This CDR3 spans 17 amino acids. Germline-derived CDR1 and CDR2 are DFQATT and SNEGSKA (reference sequence). DNA for the CDR3: TGCAGTGCTAGAACTAGGAGAGGGGCCGGCTACACAGATACGCAGTATTTT. Its translation: CSARTRRGAGYTDTQYF.

The chain joins TRBV10-3 to TRBJ2-5; possibly TRBD2 for D (5 bases). The germline V gene has CDR1 ENHRY and CDR2 SYGVKD. The CDR3 contains 14 residues. Trimming took 6 bases from V and 4 from J, leaving 15 bases between them. The CDR3 DNA sequence: TGTGCCATCAGGGAGGTTCAAGCCTCAGAGACCCAGTACTTC. This codes for CAIREVQASETQYF.

This clonotype was picked up a small number of times. V is TRBV28 and J is TRBJ2-5; TRBD2 is a possible D gene (6 bases). Germline values: CDR1 MDHEN, CDR2 SYDVKM. Trimming pared 2 bases from V and 2 bases from J, leaving 15 bases between. The CDR3 is 16 residues long. The CDR3 loop is CASSLLSGSGQETQYF. In DNA, the CDR3 is TGTGCCAGCAGTTTACTATCGGGAAGCGGGCAAGAGACCCAGTACTTC.

This clonotype was found a few times. V is TRBV3-1 and J is TRBJ2-7; D is unresolved. Germline V gives CDR1 LGHDT, CDR2 YNNKEL (reference sequence). This CDR3 is built from 13 residues. V was pared by 3 bases and J by 0 bases, with 6 bases between. The CDR3 loop reads CASSHMSSYEQYF. In nucleotides, the CDR3 is TGTGCCAGCAGCCACATGAGCTCCTACGAGCAGTACTTC.

CDR3 protein: CASSHASGNPYNEQFF. The CDR3 region has the DNA TGTGCCAGCAGCCACGCTAGCGGGAATCCCTACAATGAGCAGTTCTTC. This chain uses TRBV3-1 with TRBJ2-1, with 9 bases that match TRBD2. Germline V gene sequence: CDR1 LGHDT, CDR2 YNNKEL (reference sequence). Trimming took 3 bases from V and 2 from J; bases not matched to a gene: 5. This CDR3 is 16 amino acids long.

This clonotype was observed many times. The V and J genes are TRBV6-4 and TRBJ2-1; 10 nucleotides agree with TRBD2. The germline CDR1 and CDR2 sequences are MRHNA and SNTAGT. The length of the CDR3 is 14 residues. V lost 3 bases to trimming and J lost 8 bases; unmatched junction nucleotides: 4. CDR3: CASSDSGGHDEQFF. CDR3 nucleotide sequence: TGTGCCAGCAGTGATAGCGGGGGGCACGATGAGCAGTTCTTC.

The CDR3 loop is CASSPYRGAMNTEAFF. The CDR3 bases are TGCGCCAGCAGCCCTTACCGGGGCGCGATGAACACTGAAGCTTTCTTT. The V call is TRBV4-1, the J call TRBJ1-1; tentatively, D is TRBD1 (5 bases). The CDR3 runs 16 residues. Trimming removed 4 bases at V and 0 bases at J, with 15 bases between. CDR1 MGHRA and CDR2 YSYEKL come from the germline V gene.

This clonotype turned up a few times. V and J are TRBV5-1 and TRBJ2-7; 13 bases map to TRBD2. The CDR3 loop spans 16 amino acids. In germline, CDR1 is SGHRS, CDR2 YFSETQ. Trimming at V came to 0 bases and at J to 2 bases, leaving 2 bases not matched to a gene. The DNA for the CDR3 is TGCGCCAGCAGCTTGGGGACTAGCGGGGGACCCTACGAGCAGTACTTC. It yields the protein CASSLGTSGGPYEQYF. The full variable domain, in which reference TRBV5-1 and TRBJ2-7 provide the parts outside the CDR3, is KAGVTQTPRYLIKTRGQQVTLSCSPISGHRSVSWYQQTPGQGLQFLFEYFSETQRNKGNFPGRFSGRQFSNSRSEMNVSTLELGDSALYLCASSLGTSGGPYEQYFGPGTRLTVT.

The sample holds a few counts of this clonotype. The genes are TRBV15 and TRBJ1-5; no firm D call. The germline V gene encodes CDR1 LNHNV and CDR2 YYDKDF (reference sequence). V was shortened by 0 bases and J by 5 bases, with 11 bases between the two germline ends. This CDR3 has 15 amino acids. CDR3 amino acids: CATSRDKGRDQPQHF. The CDR3, as DNA: TGTGCCACCAGCAGAGATAAAGGGCGGGATCAGCCCCAGCATTTT.

J is TRBJ2-3 and V is TRBV12-3 or TRBV12-4, with D uncertain. The CDR3 loop spans 14 amino acids. V was pared by 2 bases and J by 0 bases, with 6 bases between. The CDR3 sequence is CASSLYWSTDTQYF. The CDR3 coding sequence is TGTGCCAGCAGTTTATACTGGAGCACAGATACGCAGTATTTT.

The chain uses TRBV28 and TRBJ2-7, with D possibly TRBD1 on 7 matching bases. V lost 8 bases and J lost 0, with 14 bases in between. Germline V gives CDR1 MDHEN, CDR2 SYDVKM. The CDR3 is made up of 14 amino acids. For the CDR3, the DNA is TGTGCCAGCTGGAGGGGGCCAAGCTCCTACGAGCAGTACTTC. This encodes CASWRGPSSYEQYF.

This chain joins TRBV27 and TRBJ1-4, with 9 bases matching TRBD1. CDR1 is MNHEY and CDR2 is SMNVEV in the germline V gene (reference sequence). The CDR3 covers 15 residues. V shed 3 bases and J 4 bases; nucleotides not matched to a gene: 3. The CDR3: CASSLGQGVNEKLFF. Written as DNA, the CDR3 is TGTGCCAGCAGTTTGGGACAGGGAGTTAATGAAAAACTGTTTTTT.

This chain uses TRBV12-3 or TRBV12-4 with TRBJ2-3; the D gene is possibly TRBD1 (5 bases). Trimming left V 6 bases short and J 8 bases short, with 18 bases between. The CDR3 has 14 residues. The CDR3 DNA is TGTGCCAGCAGACCTGTAAGGGGTCAGGGTACGCAGTATTTT. Translating gives CASRPVRGQGTQYF.

A few counts support this clonotype. The rearrangement joins TRBV5-5 to TRBJ2-7; D may correspond to TRBD1 or TRBD2 (5 bases each). The V gene lost 5 bases and the J gene lost 0 bases, with 12 bases spanning the gap. Per the germline V gene, CDR1 is SGHKS and CDR2 is YYEKEE (reference sequence). The CDR3 is made up of 14 amino acids. CDR3 in DNA: TGTGCCAGCAGGGGGGACCCGAGCTCCTACGAGCAGTACTTC. Protein product: CASRGDPSSYEQYF.

This clonotype appeared a single time. The chain links TRBV27 to TRBJ2-3, with 10 positions matching TRBD2. V shed 8 bases, J shed 2 bases, and the junction held 4 bases outside the gene matches. This CDR3 has 14 residues. CDR1 and CDR2 (germline): MNHEY, SMNVEV (reference sequence). For the CDR3, the DNA is TGTGCCAGCGCACTAGCGGGAAACACAGATACGCAGTATTTT. Its protein product is CASALAGNTDTQYF.

This chain uses TRBV5-1 with TRBJ1-2; possibly TRBD1 for D (6 bases). This CDR3 comprises 16 residues. The germline V and J ends were trimmed by 4 bases and 2 bases, with 18 bases remaining between them. The germline CDR1 and CDR2 sequences are SGHRS and YFSETQ. In DNA form, the CDR3 reads TGCGCCAGCAGCCCGGGGACATCCAGGTCCAACTATGGCTACACCTTC. Amino acids: CASSPGTSRSNYGYTF.

The rearrangement uses TRBV12-3 or TRBV12-4 and TRBJ2-7; maybe TRBD2 (6 bases). This CDR3 is 14 amino acids long. V was trimmed by 5 bases and J by 1 base, leaving 12 bases between them. DNA for the CDR3: TGTGCCAGCAGTCCCTGGGCGGGGTCCTACGAGCAGTACTTC. Its translation: CASSPWAGSYEQYF.